This is a list of T cell receptor beta chains from one sample in a study of Graves' ophthalmopathy and Graves' hyperthyroidism. TCRdb analysed the multiplex PCR reads with MiXCR anew, one entry per CDR3 protein. The sample yields approximately 410,000 distinct CDR3 sequences, approximately 15% seen once. Material: peripheral blood. These receptors all come from a woman aged 18-30 years with stable Graves' hyperthyroidism. Both conserved end residues are part of each CDR3. The order of the fields is V gene, D gene, J gene, clone size, CDR3 protein, CDR3 DNA. A D gene is named only where the DNA matches it firmly. For some rows the clone size is stated as once, few or many, or as a class when expanded; others skip it.

>TRBV9|TRBD1|TRBJ1-1|few
CASSVGLRDRVTEAFF
TGTGCCAGCAGCGTGGGACTCCGGGACAGGGTTACTGAAGCTTTCTTT
>TRBV5-1|TRBD2|TRBJ2-7|NA
CASSSVLGTSRGVVYEQYF
TGCGCCAGCAGCTCGGTTTTAGGGACTAGCCGGGGAGTCGTCTACGAGCAGTACTTC
>TRBV6-2/TRBV6-3|NA|TRBJ1-6|many
CASSDKYNSPLHF
TGTGCCAGCAGCGACAAATATAATTCACCCCTCCACTTT
>TRBV5-6|NA|TRBJ1-1|few
CASSLSRSEAFF
TGTGCCAGCAGCTTATCGAGGAGTGAAGCTTTCTTT
>TRBV11-2|NA|TRBJ2-7|many
CASSSGLWEQYF
TGTGCCAGCAGTTCAGGGTTGTGGGAGCAGTACTTC
>TRBV6-1|TRBD1|TRBJ2-7|many
CATSTGAPYEQYF
TGTGCCACCTCGACAGGGGCCCCCTACGAGCAGTACTTC
>TRBV6-1|NA|TRBJ1-5|many
CASRDGGPDNQPQHF
TGTGCCAGCAGGGACGGGGGACCAGACAATCAGCCCCAGCATTTT
>TRBV20-1|TRBD2|TRBJ2-5|many
CSASLLAEETQYF
TGCAGTGCTTCTCTACTAGCGGAAGAGACCCAGTACTTC
>TRBV6-5|NA|TRBJ2-2|many
CASSYSTRGGELFF
TGTGCCAGCAGTTACTCGACCAGGGGAGGGGAGCTGTTTTTT
>TRBV11-3|NA|TRBJ2-5|many
CASSTPYQETQYF
TGTGCCAGCAGCACCCCGTACCAAGAGACCCAGTACTTC
>TRBV28|NA|TRBJ1-6|NA
CASSLRWGRYSPLHF
TGTGCCAGCAGTTTGAGGTGGGGGCGCTATTCACCCCTCCACTTT
>TRBV29-1|NA|TRBJ1-1|many
CSCTPQSNTEAFF
TGCAGCTGCACCCCTCAGTCGAACACTGAAGCTTTCTTT
>TRBV29-1|NA|TRBJ2-5|many
CSVVGYLTPGTQYF
TGCAGCGTTGTGGGCTACCTCACTCCAGGAACCCAGTACTTC
>TRBV4-2|NA|TRBJ1-2|many
CASSQEDPTCGYTF
TGTGCCAGCAGCCAAGAGGACCCCACCTGTGGCTACACCTTC
>TRBV12-3/TRBV12-4|TRBD1|TRBJ1-5|NA
CASNNLDRGWNQPQHF
TGTGCCAGCAATAATCTGGACAGGGGTTGGAATCAGCCCCAGCATTTT
>TRBV6-1|NA|TRBJ1-5|many
CASRPGSLKSNQPQHF
TGTGCCAGCAGACCGGGGAGTCTGAAAAGCAATCAGCCCCAGCATTTT
>TRBV11-2|NA|TRBJ1-5|NA
CASSLEALSNQPQHF
TGTGCCAGCAGCTTAGAGGCTCTTAGCAATCAGCCCCAGCATTTT
>TRBV19|NA|TRBJ1-5|NA
CASSPSGYYQPQHF
TGTGCCAGTAGCCCTTCAGGATACTATCAGCCTCAGCATTTT
>TRBV12-3/TRBV12-4|TRBD1|TRBJ1-2|few
CASSGDSPDGYTF
TGTGCCAGCAGTGGGGACAGCCCTGATGGCTACACCTTC
>TRBV4-2|NA|TRBJ1-1|few
CASSQDIMRNTEAFF
TGTGCCAGCAGCCAAGATATCATGAGGAACACTGAAGCTTTCTTT
>TRBV10-3|TRBD1|TRBJ1-2|many
CASHRGSAGPYGYTF
TGTGCCTCTCACAGGGGGTCGGCAGGACCGTATGGCTACACCTTC
>TRBV6-1|NA|TRBJ1-1|many
CASSGGTGRTEAFF
TGTGCCAGCAGTGGAGGGACCGGGCGCACTGAAGCTTTCTTT
>TRBV20-1|TRBD1|TRBJ1-2|NA
CSARNDDRVGYTF
TGCAGTGCTAGAAATGATGACAGGGTTGGCTACACCTTC
>TRBV7-8|NA|TRBJ1-2|many
CASSLEGRRGYTF
TGTGCCAGCAGCTTAGAGGGCCGTAGGGGCTACACCTTC
>TRBV28|NA|TRBJ1-2|once
CASIQHGRSQGHYGYTF
TGTGCCAGCATTCAACATGGGAGATCACAGGGCCACTATGGCTACACCTTC
>TRBV29-1|NA|TRBJ1-1|many
CSVGAGSMNTEAFF
TGCAGCGTTGGGGCAGGGTCCATGAACACTGAAGCTTTCTTT
>TRBV5-6|NA|TRBJ1-2|many
CASSGDSTAPYGYTF
TGTGCCAGCAGCGGAGACTCGACAGCTCCCTATGGCTACACCTTC
>TRBV11-2|TRBD1|TRBJ1-2|many
CASSSGTGVRYTF
TGTGCCAGCAGCTCCGGGACAGGAGTTCGCTACACCTTC
>TRBV19|NA|TRBJ1-1|many
CARKDGGLNTEAFF
TGTGCCAGGAAAGACGGGGGCCTGAACACTGAAGCTTTCTTT
>TRBV6-5|NA|TRBJ2-7|many
CASSYQTRKVHEQYF
TGTGCCAGCAGTTACCAAACTAGAAAGGTCCACGAGCAGTACTTC
>TRBV27|NA|TRBJ1-1|many
CASSLSLRNPNTEAFF
TGTGCCAGCAGTTTGTCCTTGCGGAATCCGAACACTGAAGCTTTCTTT
>TRBV5-6|NA|TRBJ1-1|NA
CASSLGREPRATEAFF
TGTGCCAGCAGCTTGGGTAGGGAACCTCGGGCAACTGAAGCTTTCTTT
>TRBV6-2/TRBV6-3|NA|TRBJ2-5|NA
CASSHPTYQETQYF
TGTGCCAGCAGTCACCCCACGTACCAAGAGACCCAGTACTTC
>TRBV6-5|TRBD1|TRBJ1-6|many
CASSPTGGSSPLHF
TGTGCCAGCAGTCCCACAGGGGGGAGTTCACCCCTCCACTTT
>TRBV7-6|NA|TRBJ1-3|many
CASSSDGFSGNTIYF
TGTGCCAGCAGCTCAGACGGCTTCTCTGGAAACACCATATATTTT
>TRBV5-1|NA|TRBJ1-6|many
CASTHDSSYNSPLHF
TGCGCCAGCACTCACGACAGCTCCTATAATTCACCCCTCCACTTT
>TRBV7-6|TRBD1|TRBJ1-6|many
CASSLQQGHNSPLHF
TGTGCCAGCAGCTTACAACAGGGGCATAATTCACCCCTCCACTTT
>TRBV12-3/TRBV12-4|NA|TRBJ1-1|many
CASSPLRGAGMNTEAFF
TGTGCCAGCAGTCCTCTCCGCGGGGCCGGCATGAACACTGAAGCTTTCTTT
>TRBV4-1|NA|TRBJ1-5|NA
CASSQSPGQKFARAQSNQPQHF
TGCGCCAGCAGCCAATCCCCGGGGCAGAAATTCGCCCGGGCTCAAAGCAATCAGCCCCAGCATTTT
>TRBV20-1|TRBD2|TRBJ2-2|few
CSATTGRVGTGELFF
TGCAGTGCCACGACTGGGAGGGTAGGCACCGGGGAGCTGTTTTTT
>TRBV12-3/TRBV12-4|NA|TRBJ1-2|many
CASSFTGAEGYTF
TGTGCCAGCAGTTTCACGGGGGCGGAAGGCTACACCTTC
>TRBV29-1|NA|TRBJ1-2|NA
CSVRTDNYGYTF
TGCAGCGTTCGGACAGATAACTATGGCTACACCTTC
>TRBV27|NA|TRBJ2-7|many
CASSFRQGSYEQYF
TGTGCCAGCAGTTTCCGGCAGGGGTCCTACGAGCAGTACTTC
>TRBV10-3|TRBD1|TRBJ2-6|many
CAIRDSRSGANVLTF
TGTGCCATTAGGGACAGCCGCTCTGGGGCCAACGTCCTGACTTTC
>TRBV6-2/TRBV6-3|NA|TRBJ1-2|many
CASSPGQKRTF
TGTGCCAGCAGCCCCGGACAGAAGAGAACCTTC
>TRBV5-6|NA|TRBJ2-5|many
CASSLSETQYF
TGTGCCAGCAGCTTGAGTGAGACCCAGTACTTC
>TRBV20-1|TRBD1|TRBJ2-7|NA
CSARLPTGDSYEQYF
TGCAGTGCCAGACTTCCGACAGGGGACTCCTACGAGCAGTACTTC
>TRBV5-8|NA|TRBJ1-2|many
CASSLAGLEGYTF
TGTGCCAGCAGCTTGGCAGGCCTCGAGGGCTACACCTTC